Included here is one T cell receptor (beta chain) sequence, with context. Antigen unknown. The junction differs from germline at one of its ends, possibly a read error. This sample includes further DNA sequences coding for the same CDR3. These data belong to a study of cytomegalovirus exposure and HLA in healthy donors. Study conclusions and caveats: Several of the most significant clusters appeared, in a later analysis, to be linked to common viral pathogens. TCR beta chains associated with HLA were, in a later analysis, more clonally expanded than equally common others.

In the PCR, 60 Vbeta and 13 Jbeta primers were used. Here immunoSEQ multiplex PCR was the method, and the copy in TCRdb shows in-frame clones only, minus some. The sample records a few hundred thousand clones, 75% to 85% being singletons. Per germline, CDR1 SNHLY and CDR2 FYNNEI. This CDR3 comprises 14 residues. The sample taken for sequencing was PBMCs. This TCR was recovered from a girl under 10 years old in good health and CMV-seronegative. The genes are TRBV2 and TRBJ1-1; 7 nucleotides match TRBD1. DNA for the CDR3: TGTGCCAGTAGAGAGACAGGGTTTGCTACTGAGGCTTTCTTT. Its protein is CASRETGFATEAFF.